Sequencing of this T cell receptor beta chain was carried out in a study of blood T cell repertoires in COVID-19. Losses at the gene ends were 4 bases for V and 7 bases for J; bases not matched to a gene: 6. The CDR3 covers 15 residues. Germline V gene data show CDR1 as MGHRA and CDR2 as YSYEKL. Repertoires were generated with immunoSEQ multiplex PCR, while TCRdb's copy carries only in-frame clones and drops some. The table lists more than 110,000 clones, about 80% of them singletons. Sequenced: peripheral blood. The chain joins TRBV4-1 to TRBJ2-3; TRBD2 matches at 12 bases. The receptor was derived from a woman at least 80 years old in a cohort sampled during active or convalescent COVID-19. The CDR3 reads CASSLSSGGANTQYF. CDR3 nucleotides: TGCGCCAGCAGCCTATCTAGCGGGGGGGCGAATACGCAGTATTTT.